This passage covers 20 T cell receptor beta chains from one sample sequenced in a study of T cells in women clearing cervical HPV infection. Only in-frame clones appear in the TCRdb table, and some are missing; sequencing was by immunoSEQ multiplex PCR. Across roughly 24,000 clones, the top ten clones capture 4% to 5.5% of the sample. The sequencing sample was made of blood buffy coat. The receptor set was obtained from a woman aged 18-69 years with a cervical HPV16 infection that either progressed to CIN3+ or cleared (not recorded which).

Note on this clone: The read is 3 residues too short to cover the CDR3 end, so that end is filled in from the germline J gene. The V call is TRBV5-1, the J call TRBJ2-1; D gene uncertain. The germline gives CDR1 SGHRS, CDR2 YFSETQ. Trimming took off 3 bases at V and 8 bases at J, with 6 bases between the two ends. The CDR3 length is 11 residues. The covered CDR3 bases are TGCGCCAGCAGCTCTCGCGATGAG. It is translated as CASSSRDE. The entire CDR3 reads CASSSRDEQFF.

Remarks on this clone: The read finishes 3 residues shy of the CDR3 end, and the germline J gene is used to complete it. This chain links TRBV12-3 or TRBV12-4 with TRBJ2-5; TRBD2 matches 7 bases. This CDR3 comprises 13 residues. With 6 bases clipped from V and 4 bases from J, the junction kept 5 bases outside the gene matches. The part of the CDR3 DNA that was read is TGTGCCAGCAGCGGACTAGTGATAGAGACC. Amino acid sequence: CASSGLVIET. The complete CDR3 protein is CASSGLVIETQYF.

A remark on this clone: The read gets to within 3 residues of the CDR3 end, and the germline J gene fills in the rest. The V gene is TRBV7-9, the J gene TRBJ2-1; possibly TRBD1 for D (5 bases). In germline, CDR1 is SEHNR, CDR2 FQNEAQ (reference sequence). Trimming took 4 bases from V and 9 from J, leaving 16 bases between them. CDR3 length equals 14 residues. The part of the CDR3 DNA that was read is TGTGCCAGCAGCTGTTCAGGGCCGCCGCGTGAG. Its translation: CASSCSGPPRE. The entire CDR3 protein reads CASSCSGPPREQFF.

Comments on this clone: The read ends 3 residues shy of where the CDR3 ends; the end is completed using the germline J gene. The V gene is TRBV7-2, the J gene TRBJ1-2; D gene uncertain. The CDR3 totals 13 residues. Germline V lookup: CDR1 SGHTA, CDR2 FQGNSA. Incomplete CDR3 DNA: TGTGCCAGCAGCTTACAGACTTACAATGAC. Protein: CASSLQTYND. The complete CDR3 reads CASSLQTYNDYTF.

Concerning this clone itself: The CDR3 end lies 3 residues beyond the end of the read and is filled in from the germline J gene. The rearrangement uses TRBV19 and TRBJ1-4, with 8 bases lining up with TRBD1. The germline gives CDR1 LNHDA, CDR2 SQIVND (reference sequence). The CDR3 extends over 17 amino acids. With V trimmed by 5 bases and J by 2 bases, 10 bases remained unmatched. The CDR3 bases that were read are TGTGCCAGTAGTCAGCGACGGACAGGGCTTACTAATGAAAAA. It is translated as CASSQRRTGLTNEK. The whole CDR3 protein is CASSQRRTGLTNEKLFF. Together with reference TRBV19 and TRBJ1-4, the CDR3 gives the full variable domain: DGGITQSPKYLFRKEGQNVTLSCEQNLNHDAMYWYRQDPGQGLRLIYYSQIVNDFQKGDIAEGYSVSREKKESFPLTVTSAQKNPTAFYLCASSQRRTGLTNEKLFFGSGTQLSVL.

As concerns this clone: The read is 3 residues too short to cover the CDR3 end, so that end is filled in from the germline J gene. This chain uses TRBV5-1 with TRBJ1-2; D gene ambiguous. CDR1 SGHRS and CDR2 YFSETQ come from the germline V gene. The CDR3 consists of 11 residues. Trimming stripped 1 base from V and 6 bases from J, with 4 bases between. CDR3 protein: CASSLSDGYTF. The CDR3 bases that were read are TGCGCCAGCAGCTTGTCGGATGGC.

Comments on this clone: Read sequence stops 3 residues before the CDR3 end, and the germline J gene provides the missing end. The V gene is TRBV4-2, the J gene TRBJ2-1; 11 nucleotides align to TRBD2. CDR1 and CDR2 (germline): LGHNA, YNFKEQ. J lost 0 bases, V lost 4 bases, and 11 bases had no gene match. The CDR3 length is 19 residues. The chain's CDR3 is CASSRTSGSPMSSYNEQFF. CDR3 bases read: TGTGCCAGCAGCCGTACTAGCGGGAGTCCGATGAGCTCCTACAATGAG.

For this clone: The read terminates 3 residues ahead of where the CDR3 ends, so the germline J gene completes it. This rearrangement joins TRBV2 to TRBJ2-3; perhaps TRBD1 as D (5 bases). CDR1 and CDR2 from the germline V gene are SNHLY and FYNNEI. This CDR3 is 14 amino acids long. CDR3 DNA (partial): TGTGCCAGCAAAGGGGATCTTAGCAATCAGCCG. It specifies CASKGDLSNQP. The whole CDR3 protein is CASKGDLSNQPQYF. Together with reference TRBV2 and TRBJ2-3, the CDR3 gives the full variable domain: EPEVTQTPSHQVTQMGQEVILRCVPISNHLYFYWYRQILGQKVEFLVSFYNNEISEKSEIFDDQFSVERPDGSNFTLKIRSTKLEDSAMYFCASKGDLSNQPQYFGPGTRLTVL.

In the case of this clone: The read falls 3 residues short of the CDR3 end, and the missing part is taken from the germline J gene. The chain combines TRBV20-1 with TRBJ2-7, with 16 bases that match TRBD2. The CDR3 is made up of 17 amino acids. V was clipped by 3 bases and J by 4 bases; unmatched bases: 9. Germline CDR1 reads DFQATT; CDR2 reads SNEGSKA (reference sequence). CDR3 region: CSASPPGTSGGAYEQYF. CDR3 DNA (partial): TGCAGTGCTAGCCCGCCCGGGACTAGCGGGGGGGCGTACGAG.

For this clone: The CDR3 end lies 3 residues beyond the end of the read and is filled in from the germline J gene. J is TRBJ1-2 and V is TRBV19; 12 bases match TRBD1. After removal of 10 bases from V and 3 bases from J, the junction contained 9 bases not matched to a gene. This CDR3 has 15 amino acids. The germline V gene encodes CDR1 LNHDA and CDR2 SQIVND (reference sequence). The CDR3 protein is CATSRDRGRDYGYTF. CDR3 DNA, as far as it was read: TGTGCCACCTCCCGGGACAGGGGGCGCGACTATGGC.

On this clone: The missing CDR3 end, 3 residues past where the read stops, is filled in from the germline J gene. The chain has TRBV5-1 and TRBJ2-3, with 10 bases that match TRBD2. With V trimmed by 4 bases and J by 1 base, 6 bases remained unmatched. This CDR3 has 16 amino acids. In germline, CDR1 is SGHRS, CDR2 YFSETQ. The part of the CDR3 DNA that was read is TGCGCCAGCAGCCTGTCTAGCGGGGGACGCACAGATACG. As protein: CASSLSSGGRTDT. The entire CDR3 sequence reads CASSLSSGGRTDTQYF.

Its frequency marks this clone as medium-sized. The read ends 3 residues early relative to the CDR3; the germline J gene fills the gap. J is TRBJ2-3 and V is TRBV19; no reliable D call. V lost 0 bases to trimming and J lost 7 bases, with 8 bases between them. Germline V lookup: CDR1 LNHDA, CDR2 SQIVND (reference sequence). The CDR3 consists of 13 residues. Incomplete CDR3 DNA: TGTGCCAGTAGTATAGATCCGAGGTATACG. Amino acids: CASSIDPRYT. The complete CDR3 sequence is CASSIDPRYTQYF. The entire variable domain, with the rest obtained from reference TRBV19 and TRBJ2-3, is as follows: DGGITQSPKYLFRKEGQNVTLSCEQNLNHDAMYWYRQDPGQGLRLIYYSQIVNDFQKGDIAEGYSVSREKKESFPLTVTSAQKNPTAFYLCASSIDPRYTQYFGPGTRLTVL.

The covered CDR3 bases are TGTGCCAGCACACGCCTAGCGGGAGGGGCCTACGAG. Translated: CASTRLAGGAYE. The entire CDR3 reads CASTRLAGGAYEQYF. V and J are TRBV2 and TRBJ2-7; 12 positions match TRBD2. Coverage ceases 3 residues before the CDR3 finishes, and the germline J gene fills in the end. Germline assignment: CDR1 SNHLY and CDR2 FYNNEI. Trimming cost V 7 bases and J 2 bases; bases outside gene matches: 6. The CDR3 loop spans 15 amino acids.

As concerns this clone: Read data end 3 residues before the CDR3 end; the end is taken from the germline J gene. This chain uses TRBV2 with TRBJ1-2; 12 nucleotides agree with TRBD1. Germline values: CDR1 SNHLY, CDR2 FYNNEI. Germline trimming cut 10 bases from V and 0 bases from J; bases unmatched to any gene: 9. This CDR3 region has 16 residues. Here the CDR3 reads CATLRDRGLTNYGYTF. The DNA read from the CDR3 is TGTGCCACCCTACGGGACAGGGGGCTAACTAACTATGGC.

To note about this clone: One end of the junction varies from germline; a read error may be responsible. The read is 3 residues too short to cover the CDR3 end, so that end is filled in from the germline J gene. This rearrangement joins TRBV5-1 to TRBJ1-3; D gene unclear. Per germline, CDR1 SGHRS and CDR2 YFSETQ. The CDR3 spans 14 residues. The CDR3 spells CASSLVGSGNTIYF. The CDR3 bases that were read are TGCGCCAGCAGCTTGGTGGGCTCTGGAAACACG.

As regards this clone: Coverage ceases 3 residues before the CDR3 finishes, and the germline J gene fills in the end. The chain combines TRBV7-9 with TRBJ2-7, with no clear D. Trimming left V 5 bases short and J 0 bases short, with 11 bases between. Germline V gene sequence: CDR1 SEHNR, CDR2 FQNEAQ (reference sequence). CDR3 length: 14 residues. The CDR3 bases that were read are TGTGCCAGCAGCCCGACATCGAGCTCCTACGAG. Translating gives CASSPTSSSYE. The full CDR3 reads CASSPTSSSYEQYF.

In regard to this clone: The CDR3 is cut off 3 residues early in the read; its end comes from the germline J gene. The chain recombines TRBV2 with TRBJ2-5; 10 nucleotides agree with TRBD2. Germline CDR1 is SNHLY and CDR2 is FYNNEI. Losses at the gene ends were 8 bases for V and 4 bases for J; bases not matched to a gene: 7. The CDR3 has 14 amino acids. CDR3 amino acids: CASRGLALGETQYF. The CDR3 DNA, read in part, is TGTGCCAGCCGGGGACTAGCGTTAGGAGAGACC.

Points on this clone: The CDR3 end lies 3 residues beyond the end of the read and is filled in from the germline J gene. The V gene is TRBV20-1, the J gene TRBJ1-6, with D possibly TRBD1 on 5 matching bases. Trimming took off 1 base at V and 6 bases at J, with 7 bases between the two ends. The CDR3 sequence is 13 residues long. CDR1 and CDR2 (germline): DFQATT, SNEGSKA (reference sequence). This chain's CDR3 is CSARGQLNSPLHF. The sequenced part of the CDR3 DNA is TGCAGTGCTAGAGGACAGCTTAATTCACCC.

A note on this clone: The read finishes 3 residues shy of the CDR3 end, and the germline J gene is used to complete it. The chain uses TRBV4-2 and TRBJ2-7; D unclear. Germline V lookup: CDR1 LGHNA, CDR2 YNFKEQ. Trimming cost V 1 base and J 1 base, with 5 bases left between them. There are 13 residues in the CDR3. The CDR3 DNA, read in part, is TGTGCCAGCAGCCAAGGAGGTTCCTACGAG. Translated: CASSQGGSYE. The whole CDR3 is CASSQGGSYEQYF.

A note on this clone: The read ends 3 residues early relative to the CDR3; the germline J gene fills the gap. The chain carries TRBV19 and TRBJ1-5; D gene uncertain. Trimming cost V 5 bases and J 2 bases, with 13 bases left between them. CDR1 LNHDA and CDR2 SQIVND come from the germline V gene (reference sequence). The CDR3 loop spans 15 amino acids. The CDR3 reads CASSSNTVRNQPQHF. Partial CDR3 DNA: TGTGCCAGTAGTTCCAACACCGTCCGCAATCAGCCC.